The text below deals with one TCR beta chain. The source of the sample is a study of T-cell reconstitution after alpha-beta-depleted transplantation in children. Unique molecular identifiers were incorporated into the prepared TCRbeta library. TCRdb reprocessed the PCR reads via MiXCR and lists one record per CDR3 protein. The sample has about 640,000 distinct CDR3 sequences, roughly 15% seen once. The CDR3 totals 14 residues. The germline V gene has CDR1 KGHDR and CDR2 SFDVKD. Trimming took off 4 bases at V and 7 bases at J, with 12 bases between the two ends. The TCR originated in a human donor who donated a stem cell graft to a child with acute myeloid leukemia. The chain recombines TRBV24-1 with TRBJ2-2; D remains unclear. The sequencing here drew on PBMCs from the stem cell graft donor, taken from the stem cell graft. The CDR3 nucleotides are TGTGCCACCAGTGAGGAGTTTGTTGGCGGGGAGCTGTTTTTT. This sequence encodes CATSEEFVGGELFF.